This T cell receptor (beta chain) was profiled in a study of post-analysis software for immune sequencing data. Broader study findings: There was significantly lower normalized Chao1 diversity in multiple sclerosis patients than in controls. Patients showed TRBV5-6, TRBV5-1 and TRBV20-1 among a few TRBV segments more frequent than in controls.

Of note for this clonotype: The target antigen is unknown.

CDR1 DFQATT and CDR2 SNEGSKA come from the germline V gene (reference sequence). Trimming took off 6 bases at V and 4 bases at J, with 20 bases between the two ends. The CDR3 is 15 amino acids. The authors incorporated unique molecular identifiers into the TCR beta cDNA libraries. One entry per CDR3 protein, called by TCRdb with MiXCR from the PCR reads. The sample holds 180,000 or so distinct CDR3 sequences, roughly 30% seen once. Sample: blood. The chain links TRBV20-1 to TRBJ2-3; D assignment may be TRBD1 or TRBD2 (6 bases each). This receptor was identified in a girl younger than 18 with multiple sclerosis. CDR3 DNA sequence: TGCAGTGCGGGGGGATGGGCAGGGGCCCCAGATACGCAGTATTTT. Translated, it gives CSAGGWAGAPDTQYF.